Following are 12 T cell receptor beta chains from one sample sequenced in a study of molecular identifiers for immune sequencing clone quantification (dated by TCRdb to 2016 to 2019). The receptor library was made with PCR. Sequencing used a NextSeq 500. TCRdb cleaned the public reads at Q25 with fastp, built clones with MiXCR and kept in-frame beta chains. Rows with a matching CDR3 protein are joined into one entry that keeps the most common DNA and genes. Within this sample are about 53,000 distinct CDR3 sequences, with around 33% of them counted one time only. Of the sample, 3% to 4% is held by the ten largest clones. Source material: naive CD8+ T cells from blood, with Jurkat cell RNA spiked in. What the cell subset or site label conveys for this sample: FACS-sorted CD8+CD4-CCR7+CD45RA+ naive T cells. The source of these receptors is a human donor in good health. Some libraries in this study had Jurkat cell RNA spiked in.

This chain uses TRBV7-6 with TRBJ2-1; 7 bases are a match to TRBD1. After removal of 1 base from V and 7 bases from J, the junction contained 4 bases not matched to a gene. Germline loops: CDR1 SGHVS, CDR2 FNYEAQ. The CDR3 sequence is 14 residues long. CDR3 amino acids: CASSLGQGENEQFF. The CDR3 nucleotides are TGTGCCAGCAGCTTAGGTCAGGGGGAAAATGAGCAGTTCTTC.

This clonotype was recorded many times. This chain uses TRBV11-2 with TRBJ2-4; unclear D gene. Germline CDR1 reads SGHAT; CDR2 reads FQNNGV. V gave up 5 bases and J gave up 0 bases, with 14 bases separating them. The CDR3 has 16 residues. The CDR3 sequence: CASSGYRDVAKNIQYF. CDR3 sequence (DNA): TGTGCCAGCAGCGGCTACAGAGACGTAGCCAAAAACATTCAGTACTTC.

This clonotype was picked up many times. The gene calls are TRBV7-2 and TRBJ2-1; 7 bases match TRBD2. Germline V gene lookup returns CDR1 SGHTA and CDR2 FQGNSA. This CDR3 contains 11 residues. The V segment lost 1 base and the J segment 12 bases; nucleotides outside the gene matches: 0. CDR3 nucleotide sequence: TGTGCCAGCAGCTTAGGACTAGCGCAGTTCTTC. Amino acids: CASSLGLAQFF.

The sample holds a few counts of this clonotype. As DNA, the CDR3 is TGTGCCACTTCGGGGTACCAAGAGACCCAGTACTTC. Its translation: CATSGYQETQYF. The chain uses TRBV2 and TRBJ2-5, with D perhaps matching TRBD2 (5 bases). The germline CDR1 and CDR2 sequences are SNHLY and FYNNEI. The CDR3 loop spans 12 amino acids. V lost 10 bases and J lost 0, with 9 bases in between.

The chain carries TRBV28 and TRBJ2-2; possibly TRBD1 for D (6 bases). The ends were cut back, 3 bases at V and 3 bases at J, with 17 bases in the middle. The CDR3 is 17 amino acids. CDR1 is MDHEN and CDR2 is SYDVKM in the germline V gene. The CDR3 loop reads CASSFSPRGGDTGELFF. CDR3 nucleotide sequence: TGTGCCAGCAGTTTTAGCCCCAGGGGTGGAGACACCGGGGAGCTGTTTTTT.

The chain links TRBV7-9 to TRBJ2-5; D may be TRBD1 (6 bases). The CDR3 contains 13 residues. Trimming shortened V by 6 bases and J by 4 bases, and 12 bases separated the two germline ends. The V gene's germline CDR1 is SEHNR and CDR2 FQNEAQ (reference sequence). The CDR3: CASSLGAIETQYF. Written as DNA, the CDR3 is TGTGCCAGCAGTTTGGGGGCCATAGAGACCCAGTACTTC.

Concerning this clonotype: The junction departs from the called germline gene at one end, perhaps through a read error. The chain joins TRBV28 to TRBJ2-2; possibly TRBD2 for D (5 bases). There are 12 residues in the CDR3. The germline V gene encodes CDR1 MDHEN and CDR2 SYDVKM. CDR3 in DNA: TGTGCCAGCAGCCCGTTCCCCGGGGAGCGGTTTTTT. This encodes CASSPFPGERFF.

Notes on this clonotype: A read error may explain this, as a much larger clone is one base away. The chain recombines TRBV4-3 with TRBJ2-7; TRBD2 matches 11 bases. Germline V gene data show CDR1 as LGHNA and CDR2 as YSLEER. The CDR3 is made up of 14 amino acids. The CDR3 sequence: CASSPGLAVYEQNF. DNA for the CDR3: TGCGCCAGCAGTCCGGGACTAGCGGTCTACGAGCAGAACTTC.

Turning to this clonotype: A single base separates this from a much larger clone, so it may be a read error. The CDR3 region is CASNPTGLISDTQYF. The CDR3 bases are TGTGCCAGTAACCCGACAGGCCTCATCTCAGATACGCAGTATTTT. The V gene is TRBV19, the J gene TRBJ2-3; weak D call: TRBD1 (6 bases). V dropped 7 bases and J dropped 4 bases, with 18 bases sitting between them. CDR3 size: 15 residues. The germline V gene has CDR1 LNHDA and CDR2 SQIVND (reference sequence). Together with reference TRBV19 and TRBJ2-3, the CDR3 gives the full variable domain: DGGITQSPKYLFRKEGQNVTLSCEQNLNHDAMYWYRQDPGQGLRLIYYSQIVNDFQKGDIAEGYSVSREKKESFPLTVTSAQKNPTAFYLCASNPTGLISDTQYFGPGTRLTVL.

The chain links TRBV6-2 or TRBV6-3 to TRBJ2-7; D gene uncertain. Trimming removed 6 bases at V and 4 bases at J, with 7 bases between. CDR1 MNHEY and CDR2 SVGEGT come from the germline V gene. The CDR3 spans 11 residues. As DNA, the CDR3 is TGTGCCAGCAGCGTGGGTTACGAGCAGTACTTC. This encodes CASSVGYEQYF.

This clonotype was seen a few times. The chain carries TRBV6-5 and TRBJ2-7; D gene unclear. Trimming took 2 bases from V and 6 from J, leaving 11 bases between them. Germline CDR1 MNHEY, CDR2 SVGAGI. The CDR3 runs to 13 residues. The CDR3 protein is CASSYAGLGEQYF. The CDR3 region has the DNA TGTGCCAGCAGTTACGCCGGGTTGGGCGAGCAGTACTTC.

The chain links TRBV20-1 to TRBJ2-1; D might be TRBD1 or TRBD2, each matching 5 bases. In germline, CDR1 is DFQATT, CDR2 SNEGSKA (reference sequence). Deletions cut 2 bases from V and 8 bases from J, with 10 bases between. The CDR3 length is 12 residues. In nucleotides, the CDR3 is TGCAGTGCTAGACTAGCAGGGCATGAGCAGTTCTTC. This translates into CSARLAGHEQFF.